Listed below are T cell receptor beta chains from one sample, sequenced in a study of T-cell reconstitution after alpha-beta-depleted transplantation in children. TCRdb itself ran the PCR reads through MiXCR, one entry per CDR3 protein. Among about 980,000 distinct CDR3 sequences listed, around 30% were seen once. The specimen comprised PBMCs, mostly from graft donor cells, sampled 360 days after TCRalphabeta/CD19-depleted stem cell transplant. Receptor source: a boy younger than two who had a stem cell transplant for SCID, so the T cells may come from the graft donor. Both conserved end residues are part of each CDR3. Each record gives: CDR3 protein, CDR3 DNA, J gene, V gene, D gene, clone size. The D gene is left open where the match is weak. Clone size appears in some rows only: once, few, many, or a class for an expanded clone.

CDR3aa: CSVEDPYSAAFF; CDR3nt: TGCAGCGTTGAAGATCCATATTCCGCGGCTTTCTTT; j_gene: TRBJ1-1; v_gene: TRBV29-1; d_gene: .; abundance: .
CDR3aa: CASSPRDSAWGTEAFF; CDR3nt: TGTGCCAGCAGCCCCCGGGACAGCGCGTGGGGCACTGAAGCTTTCTTT; j_gene: TRBJ1-1; v_gene: TRBV7-9; d_gene: TRBD1; abundance: few
CDR3aa: CSAIQDRVGNEQFF; CDR3nt: TGCAGTGCTATACAGGACAGGGTAGGGAATGAGCAGTTCTTC; j_gene: TRBJ2-1; v_gene: TRBV20-1; d_gene: TRBD1; abundance: .
CDR3aa: CASSPQGKDTQYF; CDR3nt: TGTGCCAGCTCTCCTCAAGGGAAAGATACGCAGTATTTT; j_gene: TRBJ2-3; v_gene: TRBV18; d_gene: .; abundance: few
CDR3aa: CASSGSGPALGELFF; CDR3nt: TGCGCCAGCAGCGGGTCGGGACCGGCCCTAGGGGAGCTGTTTTTT; j_gene: TRBJ2-2; v_gene: TRBV5-1; d_gene: .; abundance: few
CDR3aa: CSATAGDAGTGELFF; CDR3nt: TGCAGTGCTACGGCAGGGGACGCAGGCACCGGGGAGCTGTTTTTT; j_gene: TRBJ2-2; v_gene: TRBV20-1; d_gene: .; abundance: .
CDR3aa: CSVNLGTGGAKQYF; CDR3nt: TGCAGCGTTAATCTAGGGACAGGGGGCGCCAAGCAGTACTTC; j_gene: TRBJ2-7; v_gene: TRBV29-1; d_gene: TRBD1; abundance: .
CDR3aa: CASSQLRDTQYF; CDR3nt: TGTGCCAGCAGCCAATTGAGAGATACGCAGTATTTT; j_gene: TRBJ2-3; v_gene: TRBV3-1; d_gene: .; abundance: few
CDR3aa: CASSLVVGAKNEQYF; CDR3nt: TGCGCCAGCAGCTTGGTGGTAGGGGCAAAAAACGAGCAGTACTTC; j_gene: TRBJ2-7; v_gene: TRBV5-1; d_gene: .; abundance: few
CDR3aa: CASIYSHGTQYF; CDR3nt: TGTGCCAGCATTTACTCCCACGGGACCCAGTACTTC; j_gene: TRBJ2-5; v_gene: TRBV2; d_gene: .; abundance: .
CDR3aa: CASTEVVFNTEAFF; CDR3nt: TGCGCCTCGACCGAAGTAGTGTTTAACACTGAAGCTTTCTTT; j_gene: TRBJ1-1; v_gene: TRBV4-3; d_gene: .; abundance: .
CDR3aa: CASSLAEGAPYNEQFF; CDR3nt: TGCGCCAGCAGCTTGGCGGAGGGGGCCCCCTACAATGAGCAGTTCTTC; j_gene: TRBJ2-1; v_gene: TRBV5-1; d_gene: .; abundance: .
CDR3aa: CASSQWRGNTIYF; CDR3nt: TGCGCCAGCAGCCAATGGAGGGGAAACACCATATATTTT; j_gene: TRBJ1-3; v_gene: TRBV4-3; d_gene: .; abundance: few
CDR3aa: CAISEPPGQVGQETQYF; CDR3nt: TGTGCCATCAGTGAGCCCCCGGGACAGGTCGGTCAAGAGACCCAGTACTTC; j_gene: TRBJ2-5; v_gene: TRBV10-3; d_gene: TRBD1; abundance: .
CDR3aa: CSVGKNNVGNTEAFF; CDR3nt: TGCAGCGTTGGGAAAAACAATGTCGGGAACACTGAAGCTTTCTTT; j_gene: TRBJ1-1; v_gene: TRBV29-1; d_gene: .; abundance: once
CDR3aa: CASSREGFGEQFF; CDR3nt: TGTGCCAGCAGCCGTGAGGGATTCGGTGAGCAGTTCTTC; j_gene: TRBJ2-1; v_gene: TRBV7-8; d_gene: .; abundance: .
CDR3aa: CASSIDTRGPYNEQFF; CDR3nt: TGTGCCAGTAGTATCGACACAAGGGGCCCCTACAATGAGCAGTTCTTC; j_gene: TRBJ2-1; v_gene: TRBV19; d_gene: .; abundance: few
CDR3aa: CASSGADRLPFQGAFF; CDR3nt: TGTGCCAGCAGCGGTGCTGACAGGCTACCTTTCCAGGGAGCTTTCTTT; j_gene: TRBJ1-1; v_gene: TRBV25-1; d_gene: .; abundance: few
CDR3aa: CASSQEWGDEQFF; CDR3nt: TGTGCCAGCAGCCAAGAGTGGGGGGATGAGCAGTTCTTC; j_gene: TRBJ2-1; v_gene: TRBV4-2; d_gene: .; abundance: .
CDR3aa: CSASTLAGALTDTQYF; CDR3nt: TGCAGTGCAAGTACTTTGGCGGGGGCTCTGACAGATACGCAGTATTTT; j_gene: TRBJ2-3; v_gene: TRBV20-1; d_gene: .; abundance: few